This TCR beta chain was captured by sequencing in a study of T cell changes during pregnancy in multiple sclerosis. The CDR3 sequence is 16 residues long. Trimming at V came to 1 base and at J to 3 bases, leaving 6 bases not matched to a gene. The germline gives CDR1 MGHDK, CDR2 SYGVNS. Assay: immunoSEQ multiplex PCR; the TCRdb copy retains only in-frame clones and omits some. Found here are about 36,000 clones, 92% of them singletons; the top ten hold 1.2%. The sequence came from a female donor with multiple sclerosis, enrolled in a pregnancy study. The sequenced sample was PBMCs (not recorded whether the cells were cultured). The chain has TRBV25-1 and TRBJ1-1; 9 nucleotides align to TRBD1. For the CDR3, the DNA is TGTGCCAGCAGTGAATCCGGACAGGGGCCGCACACTGAAGCTTTCTTT. Translation gives CASSESGQGPHTEAFF.